What follows are 27 T cell receptor beta chains derived from one specimen sequenced in a study of T cells in Graves' hyperthyroidism and ophthalmopathy. It was RNA transcripts that yielded the amplified TCR beta CDR3 regions. RT-PCR in the first round (using the HTBI primer set) targeted the TCR CDR3. One entry per CDR3 protein, called by TCRdb with MiXCR from the multiplex PCR reads. The profile shows approximately 620,000 distinct CDR3 sequences, approximately 14% of them singletons. The sample taken for sequencing was blood. The receptors stem from a woman aged 30 to 39 with Graves' hyperthyroidism that later progressed to Graves' ophthalmopathy.

This clonotype was detected ten times or more. This chain connects TRBV6-2 or TRBV6-3 to TRBJ2-3, with 10 positions matching TRBD2. The CDR3 is 15 amino acids. The junction had 6 bases not matched to a gene; V was cut back by 7 bases and J by 2 bases. From germline, CDR1 is MNHEY and CDR2 SVGEGT. CDR3 amino acids: CASTGLAGATDTQYF. The DNA of the CDR3 is TGTGCCAGCACCGGGCTAGCGGGGGCCACAGATACGCAGTATTTT.

V and J are TRBV27 and TRBJ1-3; the D is unclear. Trimming cost V 2 bases and J 13 bases, with 12 bases left between them. The CDR3 extends over 12 amino acids. Per germline, CDR1 MNHEY and CDR2 SMNVEV (reference sequence). For the CDR3, the DNA is TGTGCCAGCAGTTTAGCCAGGCTATGGATATATTTT. This gives the protein CASSLARLWIYF.

This clonotype has a count of ten or more. J is TRBJ2-5 and V is TRBV27, with D perhaps TRBD2 (6 bases). The CDR3 is 15 amino acids. Germline loops: CDR1 MNHEY, CDR2 SMNVEV (reference sequence). V was shortened by 3 bases and J by 6 bases, with 17 bases between the two germline ends. This chain's CDR3 is CASSLKVGGGKTQYF. The CDR3 nucleotides are TGTGCCAGCAGTTTGAAGGTCGGCGGAGGGAAGACCCAGTACTTC.

Many counts were recorded for this clonotype. The genes are TRBV27 and TRBJ2-2; tentatively, D is TRBD2 (7 bases). This CDR3 comprises 14 residues. Trimming took off 5 bases at V and 6 bases at J, with 13 bases between the two ends. CDR1 and CDR2 from the germline V gene are MNHEY and SMNVEV (reference sequence). CDR3 region: CASSDVGGAGELFF. As DNA, the CDR3 is TGTGCCAGCAGTGACGTAGGGGGGGCCGGGGAGCTGTTTTTT.

This clonotype was seen many times. The gene calls are TRBV10-3 and TRBJ1-1; 7 bases match TRBD1. The trim removed 6 bases at V and 1 base at J, leaving 8 bases unmatched. This CDR3 comprises 15 residues. CDR1 is ENHRY and CDR2 is SYGVKD in the germline V gene. CDR3 region: CAIRKQGTENTEAFF. The CDR3 region has the DNA TGTGCCATCAGAAAACAAGGGACAGAGAACACTGAAGCTTTCTTT.

In its sample, this clonotype was seen many times. This rearrangement joins TRBV3-1 to TRBJ1-2, with TRBD1 identical over 7 bases. V shed 3 bases, J shed 5 bases, and the junction held 6 bases outside the gene matches. The CDR3 covers 14 residues. Germline CDR1 LGHDT, CDR2 YNNKEL (reference sequence). This CDR3 reads CASSQRQGGYGYTF. In DNA, the CDR3 is TGTGCCAGCAGCCAGAGACAGGGAGGGTATGGCTACACCTTC.

Points on this clonotype: Its ends do not fully match the called genes, so a read error is possible. The chain is built from TRBV12-3 or TRBV12-4 and TRBJ2-2; D possibly corresponds to TRBD2 (6 bases). The CDR3 loop spans 17 amino acids. The CDR3 spells CASSLALMDSWTGGLFF. Written as DNA, the CDR3 is TGTGCCAGCAGTTTAGCGCTAATGGACTCTTGGACCGGGGGGCTGTTTTTT.

This clonotype was seen at least ten times. The V and J genes are TRBV5-1 and TRBJ1-1; a possible D gene is TRBD1 (5 bases). The germline V and J ends were trimmed by 3 bases and 1 base, with 16 bases remaining between them. Germline CDR1 reads SGHRS; CDR2 reads YFSETQ. This CDR3 spans 16 amino acids. CDR3: CASSSSPGPTNTEAFF. The CDR3 DNA reads as TGCGCCAGCAGCTCCTCCCCGGGACCGACGAACACTGAAGCTTTCTTT. Using reference TRBV5-1 and TRBJ1-1 for the parts outside the CDR3, the full variable domain is KAGVTQTPRYLIKTRGQQVTLSCSPISGHRSVSWYQQTPGQGLQFLFEYFSETQRNKGNFPGRFSGRQFSNSRSEMNVSTLELGDSALYLCASSSSPGPTNTEAFFGQGTRLTVV.

This clonotype was detected many times. The chain has TRBV11-3 and TRBJ2-2, with TRBD1 matching 8 bases. The CDR3 has 19 residues. The V and J ends lost 4 bases and 2 bases, in that order; junction bases with no gene match: 15. Germline V gene data show CDR1 as SGHNT and CDR2 as YENEEA. As DNA, the CDR3 is TGTGCCAGCAGCTCCGAGGAACCTCAGGGGGCATCTAACACCGGGGAGCTGTTTTTT. This sequence encodes CASSSEEPQGASNTGELFF.

This clonotype was picked up many times. The chain combines TRBV15 with TRBJ1-4; the match to TRBD1 covers 7 bases. Germline V gene sequence: CDR1 LNHNV, CDR2 YYDKDF (reference sequence). CDR3 length equals 14 residues. The junction had 8 bases not matched to a gene; V was cut back by 5 bases and J by 8 bases. In nucleotides, the CDR3 is TGTGCCACCAGCCACCGGGACAGCGACGAAAAACTGTTTTTT. Translation gives CATSHRDSDEKLFF.

In this sample, this clonotype turned up many times. This chain joins TRBV2 and TRBJ2-7, with a possible D match to TRBD2 (6 bases). Trimming cost V 3 bases and J 2 bases, with 20 bases left between them. Germline CDR1 SNHLY, CDR2 FYNNEI. The CDR3 has 17 amino acids. CDR3 sequence: CASSDPRGTSDPYEQYF. For the CDR3, the DNA is TGTGCCAGCAGTGACCCCCGCGGGACCTCTGACCCCTACGAGCAGTACTTC.

This clonotype was detected ten times or more. The V gene is TRBV20-1, the J gene TRBJ2-1; D gene uncertain. Germline loops: CDR1 DFQATT, CDR2 SNEGSKA (reference sequence). With 2 bases removed from V and 7 bases from J, the gap between germline ends came to 18 bases. CDR3 length equals 15 residues. In nucleotides, the CDR3 is TGCAGTGCTAGAAAGGTCGGAGCTGGTTTGAATGAGCAGTTCTTC. The encoded protein is CSARKVGAGLNEQFF.

This clonotype has at least ten counts. This rearrangement joins TRBV6-2 or TRBV6-3 to TRBJ1-1; D unclear. Trimming cost V 2 bases and J 3 bases, with 10 bases left between them. Per germline, CDR1 MNHEY and CDR2 SVGEGT. The CDR3 is made up of 14 amino acids. CDR3 DNA sequence: TGTGCCAGCAGTTACGGGGTTTCTGACACTGAAGCTTTCTTT. This gives the protein CASSYGVSDTEAFF.

The table lists this clonotype with many counts. This chain links TRBV10-3 with TRBJ2-5; 7 nucleotides agree with TRBD2. The CDR3 loop spans 15 amino acids. Losses at the gene ends were 0 bases for V and 3 bases for J; bases not matched to a gene: 4. In germline, CDR1 is ENHRY, CDR2 SYGVKD. The CDR3 loop reads CAISESTAGEETQYF. The CDR3, as DNA: TGTGCCATCAGTGAGTCGACGGCGGGAGAAGAGACCCAGTACTTC.

The chain carries TRBV5-1 and TRBJ1-2; D is unresolved. The germline V and J ends were trimmed by 1 base and 0 bases, with 10 bases remaining between them. Germline V gives CDR1 SGHRS, CDR2 YFSETQ. The CDR3 consists of 15 residues. CDR3 residues: CASSLPQEPNYGYTF. As DNA, the CDR3 is TGCGCCAGCAGCTTGCCCCAGGAGCCTAACTATGGCTACACCTTC.

This clonotype came up a few times. This sequence joins TRBV20-1 and TRBJ2-7; the match to TRBD1 covers 9 bases. This CDR3 has 12 amino acids. J lost 7 bases, V lost 5 bases, and 6 bases had no gene match. Per germline, CDR1 DFQATT and CDR2 SNEGSKA (reference sequence). The CDR3 coding sequence is TGCAGTGCTCAGGGACAGGGATGGGAGCAGTACTTC. This gives the protein CSAQGQGWEQYF.

This clonotype showed up just a few times. The chain employs TRBV28 and TRBJ2-2; D may correspond to TRBD1 or TRBD2 (7 bases each). Germline V gene lookup returns CDR1 MDHEN and CDR2 SYDVKM. CDR3 length: 16 amino acids. V was pared by 5 bases and J by 6 bases, with 19 bases between. In nucleotides, the CDR3 is TGTGCCAGCAGTCTTATCTCAGGGGGGGCTTCCGGGGAGCTGTTTTTT. Protein sequence: CASSLISGGASGELFF. Combining the CDR3 with reference TRBV28 and TRBJ2-2 gives the whole variable domain DVKVTQSSRYLVKRTGEKVFLECVQDMDHENMFWYRQDPGLGLRLIYFSYDVKMKEKGDIPEGYSVSREKKERFSLILESASTNQTSMYLCASSLISGGASGELFFGEGSRLTVL.

This sequence joins TRBV20-1 and TRBJ2-1; 9 nucleotides agree with TRBD2. Germline CDR1 reads DFQATT; CDR2 reads SNEGSKA (reference sequence). Trimming removed 6 bases from V and 7 bases from J; junction bases left unmatched: 16. CDR3 length equals 16 residues. The CDR3 sequence is CSAVSGAGGGSNEQFF. CDR3 coding DNA: TGCAGTGCGGTGTCGGGGGCGGGAGGGGGGAGTAATGAGCAGTTCTTC.

This clonotype was picked up many times. V is TRBV6-1 and J is TRBJ1-1; D might be TRBD1 (5 bases). Trimming took 5 bases from V and 11 from J, leaving 21 bases between them. Germline V gene lookup returns CDR1 MNHNS and CDR2 SASEGT. The CDR3 is 14 amino acids. CDR3 loop: CASSNRDGTREAFF. The CDR3, as DNA: TGTGCCAGCAGTAACCGGGACGGAACCCGTGAGGCTTTCTTT.

This clonotype was counted at least ten times. This chain links TRBV6-6 with TRBJ1-2; no definite D call. Between the trimmed V and J ends, which lost 2 bases and 4 bases, there was a span of 26 bases. Germline-derived CDR1 and CDR2 are MNHNY and SVGAGI (reference sequence). The CDR3 extends over 19 amino acids. CDR3 amino acids: CASSYPISSGVDRTYGYTF. CDR3 sequence (DNA): TGTGCCAGCAGTTACCCGATTTCATCTGGGGTGGATAGGACCTATGGCTACACCTTC.

The chain links TRBV27 to TRBJ1-2; TRBD1 might be the D (5 bases). The CDR3 length is 14 residues. V lost 5 bases to trimming and J lost 4 bases, with 14 bases between them. Looked up from germline, CDR1 is MNHEY and CDR2 is SMNVEV (reference sequence). The CDR3 here is CASSPGTEAYGYTF. CDR3 nucleotide sequence: TGTGCCAGCAGTCCCGGGACGGAGGCCTATGGCTACACCTTC.

This clonotype was detected ten times or more. The chain combines TRBV11-2 with TRBJ1-5; D possibly corresponds to TRBD1 (5 bases). Per germline, CDR1 SGHAT and CDR2 FQNNGV. V was cut by 3 bases and J by 1 base, with 7 bases left in between. CDR3 length equals 14 residues. This CDR3 is CASSLTESNQPQHF. CDR3 bases: TGTGCCAGCAGCTTGACAGAAAGCAATCAGCCCCAGCATTTT.

This chain links TRBV6-2 or TRBV6-3 with TRBJ1-6; 7 positions match TRBD1. The CDR3 extends over 15 amino acids. The germline V gene has CDR1 MNHEY and CDR2 SVGEGT. Trimming removed 8 bases from V and 12 bases from J; junction bases left unmatched: 16. The CDR3 is CASARIRGGKEPLHF. The DNA for the CDR3 is TGTGCCAGCGCGAGAATCAGGGGGGGGAAGGAACCCCTCCACTTT.

This clonotype showed up just once. At one boundary the junction diverges from the germline segment, which might be a read error. The CDR3 nucleotides are TGCGTCAGCAGCTTGGACAGGGGTAACAATGAGCAGTTCTTC. It codes for CVSSLDRGNNEQFF. The rearrangement links TRBV5-1 to TRBJ2-1; 9 nucleotides line up with TRBD1. The germline V gene has CDR1 SGHRS and CDR2 YFSETQ. This CDR3 has 14 residues.

V and J are TRBV2 and TRBJ2-1, with D maybe TRBD2 (5 bases). Between the trimmed V and J ends, which lost 7 bases and 0 bases, there was a span of 13 bases. This CDR3 region has 15 residues. CDR1 is SNHLY, CDR2 FYNNEI, per germline. CDR3 residues: CASTSDYSSYNEQFF. CDR3 sequence (DNA): TGTGCCAGCACCTCAGACTATAGCTCCTACAATGAGCAGTTCTTC.

The chain recombines TRBV7-9 with TRBJ2-7; D is uncertain. The V gene lost 6 bases and the J gene lost 1 base, with 10 bases spanning the gap. CDR3 size: 13 residues. Looked up from germline, CDR1 is SEHNR and CDR2 is FQNEAQ (reference sequence). CDR3 nucleotides: TGTGCCAGCAGTCCTAAGAAATCCTACGAGCAGTACTTC. As protein: CASSPKKSYEQYF.

Many counts were recorded for this clonotype. The chain is built from TRBV20-1 and TRBJ2-7; 9 nucleotides align to TRBD2. This CDR3 comprises 14 residues. Germline CDR1 and CDR2: DFQATT and SNEGSKA (reference sequence). After removal of 5 bases from V and 3 bases from J, the junction contained 8 bases not matched to a gene. The CDR3 here is CSASIAGDYYEQYF. The CDR3 bases are TGCAGTGCTTCAATAGCGGGGGATTACTACGAGCAGTACTTC.